The text below deals with one TCR beta chain. The antigen remains unidentified. RNA totalling about 0.5 to 1 ug underwent reverse transcription with random hexamers. Amplification of the TCR beta CDR3 was carried out by immunoSEQ multiplex PCR, which spanned a total of 54 Vbeta and 13 Jbeta segments. TCRdb re-analysed the immunoSEQ multiplex PCR reads in MiXCR, keeping a single row per CDR3 protein. The table includes around 190,000 distinct CDR3 sequences, 90% to 95% detected once. V was shortened by 2 bases and J by 5 bases, with 9 bases between the two germline ends. Germline CDR1 is MDHEN and CDR2 is SYDVKM. The CDR3 is made up of 13 amino acids. The sample is drawn from a study of CD8 T cells in Susac syndrome. Regarding the study as a whole: It was acknowledged by the study that relatively few individuals were included in its TCR sequencing and HLA analysis.

The T cells that were sequenced for TCR beta were CD8+ and CD4+ cells from blood. Matching for age and sex applied to the controls, who were healthy donors. The sequencing sample was made of CD4+ T cells from PBMCs. The receptor was isolated from a human donor in good health. The chain has TRBV28 and TRBJ1-1; D unclear. The CDR3 sequence: CASSLVGWTEAFF. The CDR3, as DNA: TGTGCCAGCAGTTTAGTAGGTTGGACTGAAGCTTTCTTT.